These T cell receptor beta chains were read from a single sample in a study of cytomegalovirus exposure and HLA in healthy donors. Here immunoSEQ multiplex PCR was the method, and the copy in TCRdb shows in-frame clones only, minus some. The sample consists of about 170,000 clones, roughly 73% of them appearing once. The sequencing input was PBMCs. Every receptor here comes from a female donor in good health and CMV-seronegative. CDR3s include the opening cysteine and the closing phenylalanine or tryptophan. Fields, in order: CDR3 protein, CDR3 DNA, clone size, D gene, V gene, J gene. A D gene is named only where the DNA matches it firmly. Not all rows give a size; the values are once, few, many and, for expanded clones, a class.

CDR3: CASSFPGGQFNEQFF
DNA: TGTGCCAGCAGCTTCCCCGGGGGTCAGTTCAATGAGCAGTTCTTC
size: .
D: .
V: TRBV7-2
J: TRBJ2-1

CDR3: CASSPNRGSGYTF
DNA: TGTGCCAGCTCACCAAATAGGGGGTCTGGCTACACCTTC
size: few
D: .
V: TRBV18
J: TRBJ1-2

CDR3: CASSLTLTGPMPEAFF
DNA: TGCGCCAGCAGCTTAACCCTTACAGGGCCTATGCCTGAAGCTTTCTTT
size: .
D: .
V: TRBV5-1
J: TRBJ1-1

CDR3: CASSLAGQGIKVRPQHF
DNA: TGTGCCAGCAGTTTGGCTGGACAGGGAATCAAGGTTAGGCCCCAGCATTTT
size: .
D: TRBD1
V: TRBV28
J: TRBJ1-5

CDR3: CATSGTGGNQPQHF
DNA: TGTGCCACCTCGGGGACAGGGGGCAATCAGCCCCAGCATTTT
size: .
D: TRBD1
V: TRBV19
J: TRBJ1-5

CDR3: CASSESRVTGELFF
DNA: TGTGCCAGCAGTGAGTCCAGGGTCACCGGGGAGCTGTTTTTT
size: .
D: .
V: TRBV25-1
J: TRBJ2-2

CDR3: CASSSGQQNEKLFF
DNA: TGTGCCAGCAGCTCGGGACAGCAGAATGAAAAACTGTTTTTT
size: .
D: TRBD1
V: TRBV7-9
J: TRBJ1-4

CDR3: CASSYNSYEQYF
DNA: TGTGCCAGCAGCTATAACTCATACGAGCAGTACTTC
size: .
D: .
V: TRBV13
J: TRBJ2-7

CDR3: CASSYGLVELSYEQYF
DNA: TGTGCCAGCAGTTATGGGCTGGTAGAACTCTCCTACGAGCAGTACTTC
size: .
D: .
V: TRBV6-5
J: TRBJ2-7

CDR3: CASSFAVAGDNEQFF
DNA: TGTGCCAGCAGTTTTGCGGTAGCGGGAGACAATGAGCAGTTCTTC
size: .
D: TRBD2
V: TRBV27
J: TRBJ2-1

CDR3: CASSQDRGGVADTQYF
DNA: TGCGCCAGCAGCCAAGATCGTGGGGGGGTCGCAGATACGCAGTATTTT
size: .
D: TRBD2
V: TRBV4-3
J: TRBJ2-3

CDR3: CASSLGGQGGTEAFF
DNA: TGTGCCAGCAGCTTGGGGGGACAGGGAGGCACTGAAGCTTTCTTT
size: few
D: TRBD1
V: TRBV5-8
J: TRBJ1-1

CDR3: CASSRRGLAEGQETQYF
DNA: TGTGCCAGCAGCCGGCGCGGGTTAGCGGAGGGCCAAGAGACCCAGTACTTC
size: .
D: .
V: TRBV5-4
J: TRBJ2-5

CDR3: CSPWDRGGTQYF
DNA: TGCAGCCCTTGGGACAGGGGGGGGACCCAGTACTTC
size: .
D: TRBD1
V: TRBV29-1
J: TRBJ2-5

CDR3: CASSPRGGGSNQPQHF
DNA: TGTGCCAGCTCACCCCGGGGGGGCGGGAGCAATCAGCCCCAGCATTTT
size: once
D: .
V: TRBV18
J: TRBJ1-5

CDR3: CSSSLAVRDSTF
DNA: TGTTCCAGCAGCTTAGCGGTCCGGGACTCCACCTTC
size: .
D: .
V: TRBV7-9
J: TRBJ1-2

CDR3: CASLQWNTEAFF
DNA: TGTGCCAGCCTACAGTGGAACACTGAAGCTTTCTTT
size: .
D: .
V: TRBV19
J: TRBJ1-1

CDR3: CASRATSGGAAWETQYF
DNA: TGTGCCAGCAGAGCGACTAGCGGGGGAGCGGCGTGGGAGACCCAGTACTTC
size: .
D: TRBD2
V: TRBV2
J: TRBJ2-5

CDR3: CASVTAGGSYNEQFF
DNA: TGTGCCAGCGTGACGGCGGGGGGATCCTACAATGAGCAGTTCTTC
size: .
D: TRBD2
V: TRBV19
J: TRBJ2-1

CDR3: CASSLRALAGIEQYF
DNA: TGTGCCAGCAGCTTGAGGGCCCTAGCGGGAATTGAGCAGTACTTC
size: .
D: TRBD2
V: TRBV5-8
J: TRBJ2-7

CDR3: CASHSPRPTGEDEKLFF
DNA: TGTGCCAGCCACTCTCCTCGACCGACAGGGGAAGATGAAAAACTGTTTTTT
size: .
D: TRBD1
V: TRBV7-4
J: TRBJ1-4

CDR3: CASSLLKGQGEFSNQPQHF
DNA: TGTGCCAGCAGTTTATTGAAGGGACAGGGTGAATTTAGCAATCAGCCCCAGCATTTT
size: .
D: TRBD1
V: TRBV28
J: TRBJ1-5

CDR3: CASSDGGKTDTQYF
DNA: TGCGCCAGCAGTGACGGAGGAAAGACAGATACGCAGTATTTT
size: .
D: .
V: TRBV10-1
J: TRBJ2-3

CDR3: CASSVVAGGDNEQFF
DNA: TGTGCCAGCAGCGTAGTGGCAGGAGGGGACAATGAGCAGTTCTTC
size: once
D: .
V: TRBV9
J: TRBJ2-1

CDR3: CAISVSGGALSPLHF
DNA: TGTGCCATCAGTGTTTCCGGGGGGGCCCTTTCACCCCTCCACTTT
size: .
D: .
V: TRBV10-3
J: TRBJ1-6

CDR3: CASSTRTGRVGANVLTF
DNA: TGTGCCAGCAGCACAAGGACAGGGCGGGTCGGGGCCAACGTCCTGACTTTC
size: .
D: TRBD1
V: TRBV7-2
J: TRBJ2-6

CDR3: CASYRDRARETQYF
DNA: TGTGCCAGCTACCGGGACAGGGCAAGGGAGACCCAGTACTTC
size: .
D: TRBD1
V: TRBV28
J: TRBJ2-5

CDR3: CASSSPGTISYEQYF
DNA: TGTGCCAGCAGCTCTCCCGGGACAATCTCCTACGAGCAGTACTTC
size: .
D: .
V: TRBV28
J: TRBJ2-7

CDR3: CASSLSRVANTIYF
DNA: TGTGCCAGCAGTTTGTCCAGGGTTGCAAACACCATATATTTT
size: .
D: .
V: TRBV28
J: TRBJ1-3

CDR3: CASRRQDNEQFF
DNA: TGTGCCAGCAGAAGACAGGACAATGAGCAGTTCTTC
size: .
D: .
V: TRBV7-9
J: TRBJ2-1

CDR3: CSVEGGFYEQYF
DNA: TGCAGCGTGGAGGGAGGTTTCTACGAGCAGTACTTC
size: .
D: .
V: TRBV29-1
J: TRBJ2-7

CDR3: CASGGTGDVPLHF
DNA: TGTGCCAGCGGCGGGACAGGGGATGTCCCCCTCCACTTT
size: .
D: TRBD1
V: TRBV9
J: TRBJ1-6

CDR3: CASSQPGTGKQYF
DNA: TGTGCCAGCAGCCAACCAGGGACAGGGAAGCAGTATTTT
size: once
D: TRBD1
V: TRBV14
J: TRBJ2-3

CDR3: CASSPLRQGKPYEQYF
DNA: TGTGCCAGCAGTCCCCTCAGACAGGGGAAGCCGTACGAGCAGTACTTC
size: few
D: TRBD1
V: TRBV28
J: TRBJ2-7

CDR3: CASSEASGGAYNEQFF
DNA: TGTGCCAGCAGTGAAGCTAGCGGGGGGGCCTACAATGAGCAGTTCTTC
size: .
D: TRBD2
V: TRBV6-1
J: TRBJ2-1

CDR3: CASSFFISSGQPQHF
DNA: TGTGCCAGCAGCTTCTTCATCTCTTCGGGTCAGCCCCAGCATTTT
size: .
D: .
V: TRBV7-6
J: TRBJ1-5

CDR3: CASFFPRGSSYEQYF
DNA: TGCGCCAGCTTTTTCCCGCGGGGGAGCTCCTACGAGCAGTACTTC
size: once
D: TRBD2
V: TRBV10-1
J: TRBJ2-7

CDR3: CASSPPVGGRVNNEQFF
DNA: TGTGCCAGCTCACCACCGGTTGGAGGGAGAGTGAACAATGAGCAGTTCTTC
size: .
D: .
V: TRBV18
J: TRBJ2-1

CDR3: CASSIGQTLVNYGYTF
DNA: TGTGCCAGTAGTATTGGACAGACTCTAGTTAACTATGGCTACACCTTC
size: .
D: .
V: TRBV19
J: TRBJ1-2

CDR3: CASSQQGAVDLGEAFF
DNA: TGTGCCAGCAGCCAACAGGGGGCGGTAGATCTCGGTGAAGCTTTCTTT
size: .
D: TRBD1
V: TRBV28
J: TRBJ1-1

CDR3: CASSLGQGNQPQHF
DNA: TGTGCCAGCAGCTTGGGGCAGGGCAATCAGCCCCAGCATTTT
size: once
D: .
V: TRBV11-3
J: TRBJ1-5

CDR3: CASRITGNAEAFF
DNA: TGTGCCAGCAGGATCACAGGGAATGCTGAAGCTTTCTTT
size: .
D: .
V: TRBV6-5
J: TRBJ1-1

CDR3: CASSLASGDQPQHF
DNA: TGCGCCAGCAGCTTGGCTTCGGGGGATCAGCCCCAGCATTTT
size: .
D: .
V: TRBV5-1
J: TRBJ1-5

CDR3: CASSPTGADTDTQYF
DNA: TGTGCCAGCTCACCGACAGGGGCCGACACAGATACGCAGTATTTT
size: .
D: TRBD1
V: TRBV18
J: TRBJ2-3

CDR3: CASSVGGAGGTHEQYF
DNA: TGTGCCAGCAGCGTCGGGGGGGCAGGGGGTACCCACGAGCAGTACTTC
size: .
D: .
V: TRBV9
J: TRBJ2-7

CDR3: CASKEGGGYNEQFF
DNA: TGTGCCAGCAAAGAAGGGGGCGGCTACAATGAGCAGTTCTTC
size: .
D: TRBD1
V: TRBV11-2
J: TRBJ2-1